Shown below are 8 T cell receptor beta chains from a single sample sequenced in a study of PD-1 blockade in classical Hodgkin lymphoma. As to time point: newly diagnosed, previously untreated cHL patient sample. The CD4+ T cells used were purified from thawed PBMCs through magnetic negative selection. Clones were sequenced by immunoSEQ multiplex PCR, and TCRdb holds only the in-frame ones, with some missing. This sample has tens of thousands of clones, with approximately 90% found just once. The source material was CD4+ T cells from blood. All receptors derive from a human donor with classical Hodgkin lymphoma.

The chain is built from TRBV9 and TRBJ1-1; D unresolved. V was pared by 0 bases and J by 4 bases, with 7 bases between. Germline CDR1 reads SGDLS; CDR2 reads YYNGEE. The CDR3 is 13 residues long. The CDR3 region is CASSVAQSTEAFF. The DNA of the CDR3 is TGTGCCAGCAGCGTAGCCCAGAGCACTGAAGCTTTCTTT.

The DNA for the CDR3 is TGTGCCAGCAGCTTACGCCCGTCCGGGGAGCTGTTTTTT. Its translation is CASSLRPSGELFF. This chain connects TRBV7-9 to TRBJ2-2; D unclear. Germline V CDR1 and CDR2: SEHNR, FQNEAQ (reference sequence). V was clipped by 2 bases and J by 6 bases, with 7 bases between them. This CDR3 has 13 amino acids.

The J gene is TRBJ2-5, the V gene TRBV19; tentatively, D is TRBD1 or TRBD2 (5 bases each). Trimming cost V 1 base and J 2 bases, with 11 bases left between them. The CDR3 loop spans 15 amino acids. Looked up from germline, CDR1 is LNHDA and CDR2 is SQIVND (reference sequence). CDR3 protein: CASSIGGVVQETQYF. The CDR3 DNA sequence: TGTGCCAGTAGTATAGGAGGGGTGGTACAAGAGACCCAGTACTTC.

The chain links TRBV6-1 to TRBJ1-5, with D perhaps matching TRBD1 (6 bases). This CDR3 is 16 amino acids long. Germline CDR1 is MNHNS and CDR2 is SASEGT. Trimming stripped 2 bases from V and 2 bases from J, with 13 bases between. This CDR3 reads CASSEQGRVGNQPQHF. DNA of the CDR3: TGTGCCAGCAGTGAACAGGGGAGGGTCGGCAATCAGCCCCAGCATTTT.

This clone turned up a few times. The chain recombines TRBV13 with TRBJ2-5; either TRBD1 or TRBD2 may supply D (6 bases each). Germline V gene lookup returns CDR1 PRHDT and CDR2 FYEKMQ (reference sequence). The ends were cut back, 5 bases at V and 4 bases at J, with 14 bases in the middle. This CDR3 is built from 14 residues. This chain's CDR3 is CASSPVGGRETQYF. In DNA form, the CDR3 reads TGTGCCAGCAGCCCAGTGGGGGGCCGAGAGACCCAGTACTTC.

The chain's CDR3 is CASSRGERQPQHF. CDR3 nucleotides: TGCGCCAGCAGCCGCGGAGAACGGCAGCCCCAGCATTTT. J is TRBJ1-5 and V is TRBV5-1; D is unclear. The CDR3 covers 13 residues. Germline values: CDR1 SGHRS, CDR2 YFSETQ. Trimming pared 4 bases from V and 7 bases from J, leaving 12 bases between.

The rearrangement links TRBV4-2 to TRBJ2-1, with D possibly being TRBD1 (6 bases). CDR1 LGHNA and CDR2 YNFKEQ come from the germline V gene. CDR3 length equals 13 residues. The V end was cut by 3 bases, the J end by 6 bases, with 9 bases between. This CDR3 is CASSHPRGNEQFF. CDR3 coding DNA: TGTGCCAGCAGCCATCCCAGGGGCAATGAGCAGTTCTTC.

V usage is TRBV15 and J usage is TRBJ1-5; no definite D call. Trimming shortened V by 3 bases and J by 6 bases, and 9 bases separated the two germline ends. Germline V gives CDR1 LNHNV, CDR2 YYDKDF (reference sequence). The CDR3 extends over 13 amino acids. The CDR3 bases are TGTGCCACCAGCAGGAACAGTTTTCAGCCCCAGCATTTT. This gives the protein CATSRNSFQPQHF.